The 20 T cell receptor beta chains reported below all come from one sample, sequenced in a study of shared clonotypes between healthy human individuals. Using immunoSEQ multiplex PCR, the repertoire was profiled, and TCRdb retains in-frame clones only, with some absent. Among hundreds of thousands of clones listed, roughly 96% were seen once. The naive CD8 population came from CD45RO-negative cells selected for CCR7, without terminally differentiated effector memory CD45RA+ cells. Specimen: naive CD8+ T cells sorted from blood. These TCRs come from a woman in her thirties in good health.

The CDR3 DNA sequence: TGTGCCAGCAGCTTCTCTGGAAACACCATATATTTT. This codes for CASSFSGNTIYF. The rearrangement joins TRBV5-6 to TRBJ1-3, with unresolved D. CDR3 size: 12 residues. V was cut by 2 bases and J by 0 bases, with 0 bases left in between. Germline lookup yields CDR1 SGHDT and CDR2 YYEEEE. The whole variable domain, remainder taken from reference TRBV5-6 and TRBJ1-3, is DAGVTQSPTHLIKTRGQQVTLRCSPKSGHDTVSWYQQALGQGPQFIFQYYEEEERQRGNFPDRFSGHQFPNYSSELNVNALLLGDSALYLCASSFSGNTIYFGEGSWLTVV.

This clone was seen more than once but under ten times. This chain uses TRBV5-4 with TRBJ1-3; D gene ambiguous. The CDR3 sequence is 14 residues long. V was cut by 5 bases and J by 0 bases, with 9 bases left in between. Germline CDR1 SGHNT, CDR2 YYREEE (reference sequence). This CDR3 reads CASSRTDSGNTIYF. DNA for the CDR3: TGTGCCAGCAGTCGGACGGACTCTGGAAACACCATATATTTT.

The V gene is TRBV2, the J gene TRBJ2-2; D unclear. This CDR3 region has 15 residues. The V end lost 8 bases, the J end lost 1 base, and 14 bases lay between the germline ends. The V gene's germline CDR1 is SNHLY and CDR2 FYNNEI. Written as DNA, the CDR3 is TGTGCCAGCGGATTCCTCGCAAAGAACACCGGGGAGCTGTTTTTT. Its protein product is CASGFLAKNTGELFF.

In its sample, this clone was seen once. The J gene is TRBJ2-1, the V gene TRBV7-9; 10 nucleotides line up with TRBD2. Germline trimming cut 4 bases from V and 7 bases from J; bases unmatched to any gene: 10. Germline V gives CDR1 SEHNR, CDR2 FQNEAQ (reference sequence). The CDR3 runs to 16 residues. CDR3 sequence reads: CASSWTGSGRVNEQFF. In DNA form, the CDR3 reads TGTGCCAGCAGCTGGACGGGGAGCGGGAGGGTGAATGAGCAGTTCTTC.

The chain is built from TRBV2 and TRBJ1-1; D possibly corresponds to TRBD1 (6 bases). V shed 10 bases and J shed 0 bases, with 9 bases lying between them. CDR1 is SNHLY, CDR2 FYNNEI, per germline. The CDR3 length is 12 residues. DNA for the CDR3: TGTGCCATAGGGACAATGAACACTGAAGCTTTCTTT. It is translated as CAIGTMNTEAFF.

The CDR3 reads CASSLTGGHEQYF. In DNA, the CDR3 is TGTGCCAGCAGCTTAACCGGGGGCCACGAGCAGTACTTC. V gene TRBV7-9 combines with J gene TRBJ2-7; D tentatively reads TRBD1 or TRBD2 (6 bases each). Germline lookup yields CDR1 SEHNR and CDR2 FQNEAQ (reference sequence). V lost 2 bases and J 5 bases, leaving 10 bases between the germline ends. The CDR3 is 13 residues long.

The chain uses TRBV7-2 and TRBJ2-3; no firm D call. V was trimmed by 5 bases and J by 2 bases, leaving 5 bases between them. The germline V gene encodes CDR1 SGHTA and CDR2 FQGNSA. The CDR3 is 12 amino acids. This chain's CDR3 is CASSPTTDTQYF. The CDR3 nucleotides read TGTGCCAGCAGCCCTACCACAGATACGCAGTATTTT.

The V gene is TRBV4-2, the J gene TRBJ1-2, with D maybe TRBD1 (6 bases). Trimming pared 0 bases from V and 2 bases from J, leaving 10 bases between. Germline-derived CDR1 and CDR2 are LGHNA and YNFKEQ. The CDR3 consists of 15 residues. The CDR3 spells CASSQEGALNYGYTF. CDR3 nucleotide sequence: TGTGCCAGCAGCCAAGAGGGGGCCTTAAACTATGGCTACACCTTC.

To note about this clone: In the same sample, other DNA sequences code for this CDR3. The chain uses TRBV28 and TRBJ2-7; 11 bases fit TRBD1. This CDR3 is built from 14 residues. Germline lookup yields CDR1 MDHEN and CDR2 SYDVKM. The V segment lost 2 bases and the J segment 4 bases; nucleotides outside the gene matches: 1. The CDR3 DNA is TGTGCCAGCAGTTTAGGGACAGGGGGGTACGAGCAGTACTTC. It encodes CASSLGTGGYEQYF.

As concerns this clone: Other DNA sequences within the sample encode an identical CDR3. V usage is TRBV5-6 and J usage is TRBJ2-1; D may be TRBD1 or TRBD2 (5 bases each). Per the germline V gene, CDR1 is SGHDT and CDR2 is YYEEEE. The CDR3 runs 15 residues. V shed 0 bases and J shed 0 bases, with 7 bases lying between them. The CDR3 nucleotides read TGTGCCAGCAGCTTGGGGGGGAGCTCCTACAATGAGCAGTTCTTC. Translating it yields CASSLGGSSYNEQFF.

The rearrangement joins TRBV29-1 to TRBJ2-1, with 11 nucleotides matching TRBD2. CDR1 and CDR2 from the germline V gene are SQVTM and ANQGSEA. The CDR3 contains 16 residues. Germline trimming cut 0 bases from V and 8 bases from J; bases unmatched to any gene: 9. The CDR3 spells CSVEESLAGARHEQFF. The CDR3 DNA is TGCAGCGTTGAAGAATCACTAGCGGGAGCACGGCATGAGCAGTTCTTC.

CDR3 amino acids: CSVELGYYGYTF. As DNA, the CDR3 is TGCAGCGTTGAACTGGGATACTATGGCTACACCTTC. This chain links TRBV29-1 with TRBJ1-2; D remains ambiguous. Trimming left V 2 bases short and J 3 bases short, with 7 bases between. The CDR3 loop spans 12 amino acids. Per the germline V gene, CDR1 is SQVTM and CDR2 is ANQGSEA.

The chain combines TRBV7-8 with TRBJ2-5; no clear D gene. The J call could be wrong; TRBJ2-7 is a better fit for the DNA end. The CDR3 runs 14 residues. Germline CDR1 SGHVS, CDR2 FQNEAQ. For the CDR3, the DNA is TGTGCCAGCAGCTCATTAGTCTCTTCCTACGAGCAGTACTTC. This encodes CASSSLVSSYEQYF.

This clone was seen once. CDR3 in amino acids: CASSDELVNTEAFF. The CDR3 DNA follows: TGTGCCAGCAGTGACGAGTTAGTGAACACTGAAGCTTTCTTT. V gene TRBV25-1 combines with J gene TRBJ1-1; D not certain. The CDR3 covers 14 residues. Germline assignment: CDR1 MGHDK and CDR2 SYGVNS. V dropped 3 bases and J dropped 0 bases, with 8 bases sitting between them.

This clone is a singleton in its sample. V gene TRBV9 combines with J gene TRBJ1-1, with a possible D match to TRBD1 (6 bases). The CDR3 sequence is 12 residues long. CDR1 and CDR2 (germline): SGDLS, YYNGEE. V lost 6 bases, J lost 5 bases, and 11 bases lay in between. The CDR3 protein is CASKGGGTEAFF. DNA of the CDR3: TGTGCCAGCAAGGGGGGAGGGACTGAAGCTTTCTTT.

V and J are TRBV5-6 and TRBJ1-5; TRBD1 might be the D (5 bases). The CDR3 is 15 residues long. V shed 4 bases and J shed 0 bases, with 11 bases lying between them. Germline V gives CDR1 SGHDT, CDR2 YYEEEE. For the CDR3, the DNA is TGTGCCAGCAGCCCTTCAGGGATTAGCAATCAGCCCCAGCATTTT. This codes for CASSPSGISNQPQHF. Full variable domain (outside the CDR3, taken from reference TRBV5-6 and TRBJ1-5): DAGVTQSPTHLIKTRGQQVTLRCSPKSGHDTVSWYQQALGQGPQFIFQYYEEEERQRGNFPDRFSGHQFPNYSSELNVNALLLGDSALYLCASSPSGISNQPQHFGDGTRLSIL.

The chain links TRBV2 to TRBJ2-1; D perhaps matches TRBD1 (6 bases). CDR1 is SNHLY and CDR2 is FYNNEI in the germline V gene. There are 14 residues in the CDR3. V lost 8 bases and J lost 14, with 25 bases in between. The DNA for the CDR3 is TGTGCCAGCGACAAGGACAGTTTAGGGCAGGAGGAGTTCTTC. Amino acids: CASDKDSLGQEEFF.

V is TRBV6-1 and J is TRBJ1-4; possibly TRBD1 for D (6 bases). Trimming removed 3 bases at V and 8 bases at J, with 16 bases between. This CDR3 spans 15 amino acids. Germline lookup yields CDR1 MNHNS and CDR2 SASEGT. The DNA for the CDR3 is TGTGCCAGCAGTGACAACAGGGCCATGGAAGAAAAACTGTTTTTT. Encoded protein: CASSDNRAMEEKLFF.

V is TRBV11-2 and J is TRBJ1-3; a possible D gene is TRBD1 (5 bases). Germline V gene data show CDR1 as SGHAT and CDR2 as FQNNGV. The CDR3 has 12 amino acids. V was shortened by 6 bases and J by 2 bases, with 5 bases between the two germline ends. The CDR3: CASRGAGNTIYF. The DNA of the CDR3 is TGTGCCAGCAGAGGGGCTGGAAACACCATATATTTT.

V usage is TRBV19 and J usage is TRBJ1-1, with 8 bases lining up with TRBD1. After removal of 5 bases from V and 0 bases from J, the junction contained 11 bases not matched to a gene. Germline V CDR1 and CDR2: LNHDA, SQIVND (reference sequence). The CDR3 spans 17 residues. This CDR3 is CASSPPGQGAMNTEAFF. The CDR3 bases are TGTGCCAGTAGTCCTCCGGGGCAGGGGGCCATGAACACTGAAGCTTTCTTT.